This entry lists 2 T cell receptor beta chains sequenced from one sample in a study of beta chain features in type 1 diabetes. Expressed TCRB transcripts were sequenced because the entire RNA isolate underwent reverse transcription. Here immunoSEQ multiplex PCR was the method, and the copy in TCRdb shows in-frame clones only, minus some. Found here are approximately 90,000 clones, around a third of them singletons; the top ten hold about 0.5%. Material for sequencing was stem cell memory CD4+ T cells from blood. All receptors come from a woman under 30 in good health.

Remarks on this clone: One junction end does not reproduce the germline sequence, and a read error may be involved. The chain has TRBV7-7 and TRBJ2-5; TRBD1 aligns across 8 bases. Per germline, CDR1 SSHAT and CDR2 FNYEAQ (reference sequence). This CDR3 is built from 14 residues. The DNA of the CDR3 is TGTGCTAGCAGCTTAGGTACAGGGGGAGAGACCCAGTACTTC. This codes for CASSLGTGGETQYF.

The rearrangement joins TRBV11-2 to TRBJ1-2, with unresolved D. V was pared by 6 bases and J by 8 bases, with 16 bases between. Germline V CDR1 and CDR2: SGHAT, FQNNGV. CDR3 length equals 13 residues. The CDR3 loop reads CASRGTAGGGYTF. The CDR3 nucleotides are TGTGCCAGCAGGGGTACAGCCGGAGGGGGCTACACCTTC. Looking up the rest from reference TRBV11-2 and TRBJ1-2 gives the full variable domain: EAGVAQSPRYKIIEKRQSVAFWCNPISGHATLYWYQQILGQGPKLLIQFQNNGVVDDSQLPKDRFSAERLKGVDSTLKIQPAKLEDSAVYLCASRGTAGGGYTFGSGTRLTVV.